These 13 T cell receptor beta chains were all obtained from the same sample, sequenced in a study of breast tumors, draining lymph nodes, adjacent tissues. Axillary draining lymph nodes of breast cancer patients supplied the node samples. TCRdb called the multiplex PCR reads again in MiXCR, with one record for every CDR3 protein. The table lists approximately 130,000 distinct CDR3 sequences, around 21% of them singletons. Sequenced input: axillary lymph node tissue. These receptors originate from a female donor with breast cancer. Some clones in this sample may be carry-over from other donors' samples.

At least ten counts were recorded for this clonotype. The CDR3 loop reads CASSLVGGTREEKLFF. The CDR3 coding sequence is TGCGCCAGCAGCTTGGTGGGAGGGACACGGGAGGAAAAACTGTTTTTT. V usage is TRBV5-1 and J usage is TRBJ1-4; D might be TRBD1 (6 bases). The CDR3 length is 16 residues. V shed 0 bases and J shed 8 bases, with 17 bases lying between them. Germline CDR1 and CDR2: SGHRS and YFSETQ.

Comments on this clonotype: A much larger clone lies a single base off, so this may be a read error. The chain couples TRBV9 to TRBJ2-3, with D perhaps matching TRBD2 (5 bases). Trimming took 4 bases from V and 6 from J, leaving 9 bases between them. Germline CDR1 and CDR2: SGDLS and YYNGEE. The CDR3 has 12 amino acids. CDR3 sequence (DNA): TGTGCCAGCAGCAGGCGAGGGGATACGCAGTATTTT. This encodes CASSRRGDTQYF.

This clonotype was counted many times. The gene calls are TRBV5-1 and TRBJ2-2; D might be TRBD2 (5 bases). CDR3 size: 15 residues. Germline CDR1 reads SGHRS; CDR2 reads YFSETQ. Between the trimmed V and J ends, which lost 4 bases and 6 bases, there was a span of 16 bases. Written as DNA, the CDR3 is TGCGCCAGCAGCCCCCGGGGTAAAACGGCCGGGGAGCTGTTTTTT. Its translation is CASSPRGKTAGELFF.

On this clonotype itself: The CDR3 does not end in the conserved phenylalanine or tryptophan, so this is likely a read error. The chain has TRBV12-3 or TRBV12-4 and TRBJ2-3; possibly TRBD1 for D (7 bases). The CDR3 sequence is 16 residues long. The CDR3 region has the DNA TGTGCCAGCAGTTTGCGACTCGGGAGTGGGACAGATACACAGTATCTT. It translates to CASSLRLGSGTDTQYL.

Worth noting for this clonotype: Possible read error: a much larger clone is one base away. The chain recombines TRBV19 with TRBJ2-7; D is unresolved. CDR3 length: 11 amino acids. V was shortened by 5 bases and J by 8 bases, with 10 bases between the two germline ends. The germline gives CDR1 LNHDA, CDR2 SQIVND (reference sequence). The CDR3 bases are TGTGCCAGTAGTTTCCTAGGTAAGCAGTACTTC. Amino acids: CASSFLGKQYF.

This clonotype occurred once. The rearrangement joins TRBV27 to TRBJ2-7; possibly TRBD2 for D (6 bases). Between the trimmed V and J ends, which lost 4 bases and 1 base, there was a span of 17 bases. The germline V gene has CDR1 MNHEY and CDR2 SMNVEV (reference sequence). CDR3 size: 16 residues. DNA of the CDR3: TGTGCCAGCAGTTCGGGCGGCGGGGCCCATTCCTACGAGCAGTACTTC. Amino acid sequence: CASSSGGGAHSYEQYF.

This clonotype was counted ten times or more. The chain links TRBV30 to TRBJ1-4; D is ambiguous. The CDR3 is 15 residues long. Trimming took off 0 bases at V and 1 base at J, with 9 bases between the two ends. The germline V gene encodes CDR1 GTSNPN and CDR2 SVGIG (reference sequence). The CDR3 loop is CAWSVGAGTNEKLFF. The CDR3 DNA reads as TGTGCCTGGAGTGTGGGCGCGGGAACTAATGAAAAACTGTTTTTT.

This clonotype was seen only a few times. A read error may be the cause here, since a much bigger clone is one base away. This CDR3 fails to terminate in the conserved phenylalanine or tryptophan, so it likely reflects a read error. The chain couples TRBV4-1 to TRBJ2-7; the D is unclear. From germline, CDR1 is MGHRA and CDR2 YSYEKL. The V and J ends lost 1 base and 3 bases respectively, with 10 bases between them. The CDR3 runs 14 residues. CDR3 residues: CASSQGVYSYEQYL. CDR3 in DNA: TGCGCCAGCAGCCAAGGAGTATACAGCTACGAGCAGTACCTC.

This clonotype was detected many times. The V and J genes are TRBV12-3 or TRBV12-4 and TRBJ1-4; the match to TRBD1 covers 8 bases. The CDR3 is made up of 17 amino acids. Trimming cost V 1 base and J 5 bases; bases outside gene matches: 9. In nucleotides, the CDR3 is TGTGCCAGCAGTTTAGAGCTGAGCCGGACAGGGAATGAAAAACTGTTTTTT. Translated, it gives CASSLELSRTGNEKLFF.

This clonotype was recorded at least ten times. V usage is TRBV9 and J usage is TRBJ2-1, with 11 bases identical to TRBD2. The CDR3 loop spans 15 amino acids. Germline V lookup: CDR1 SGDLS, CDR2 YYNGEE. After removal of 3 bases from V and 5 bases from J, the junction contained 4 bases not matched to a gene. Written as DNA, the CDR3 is TGTGCCAGCAGCGACACTAGCGGGAGAGACAATGAGCAGTTCTTC. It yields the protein CASSDTSGRDNEQFF.

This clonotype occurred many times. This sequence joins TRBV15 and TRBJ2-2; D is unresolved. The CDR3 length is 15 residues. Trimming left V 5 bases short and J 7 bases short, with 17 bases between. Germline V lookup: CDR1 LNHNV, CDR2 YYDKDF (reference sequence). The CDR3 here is CATSPNFYMVGELFF. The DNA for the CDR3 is TGTGCCACCAGCCCGAATTTTTACATGGTCGGGGAGCTGTTTTTT.

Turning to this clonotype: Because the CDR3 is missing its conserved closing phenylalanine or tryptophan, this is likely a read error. CDR3: CASSSDRDRGTYEQYL. For the CDR3, the DNA is TGTGCCAGCAGCTCAGACAGGGACAGGGGGACGTACGAGCAGTACCTC. The chain employs TRBV7-2 and TRBJ2-7; 11 bases agree with TRBD1. Germline CDR1 reads SGHTA; CDR2 reads FQGNSA. V shed 4 bases, J shed 4 bases, and the junction held 9 bases outside the gene matches. This CDR3 is 16 amino acids long.

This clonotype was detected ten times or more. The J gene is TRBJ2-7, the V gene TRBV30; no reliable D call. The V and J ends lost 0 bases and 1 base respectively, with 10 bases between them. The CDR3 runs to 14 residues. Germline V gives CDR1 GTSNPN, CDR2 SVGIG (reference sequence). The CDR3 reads CAWSVRRSSYEQYF. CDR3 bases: TGTGCCTGGAGTGTTCGTAGGAGTTCCTACGAGCAGTACTTC. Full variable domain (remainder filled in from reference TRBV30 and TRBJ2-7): SQTIHQWPATLVQPVGSPLSLECTVEGTSNPNLYWYRQAAGRGLQLLFYSVGIGQISSEVPQNLSASRPQDRQFILSSKKLLLSDSGFYLCAWSVRRSSYEQYFGPGTRLTVT.